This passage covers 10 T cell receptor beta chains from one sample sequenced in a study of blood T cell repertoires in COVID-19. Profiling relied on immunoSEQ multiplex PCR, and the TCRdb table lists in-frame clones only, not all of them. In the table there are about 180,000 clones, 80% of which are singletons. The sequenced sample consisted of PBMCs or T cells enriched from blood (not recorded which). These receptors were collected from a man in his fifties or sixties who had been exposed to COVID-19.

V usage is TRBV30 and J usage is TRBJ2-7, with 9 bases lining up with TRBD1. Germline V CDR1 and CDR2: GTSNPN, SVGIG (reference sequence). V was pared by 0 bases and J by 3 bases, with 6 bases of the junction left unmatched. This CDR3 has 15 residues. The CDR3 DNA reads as TGTGCCTGGAGTGTACTAGGGACAGGGAGCTACGAGCAGTACTTC. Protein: CAWSVLGTGSYEQYF.

The CDR3 sequence: CASSLNSGRAGSGQYF. DNA of the CDR3: TGTGCCAGCAGCTTAAACAGCGGGAGGGCAGGTAGTGGGCAGTATTTT. The J gene is TRBJ2-3, the V gene TRBV7-2; TRBD2 agrees at 10 bases. V lost 2 bases and J lost 11; bases outside the gene matches: 13. The CDR3 totals 16 residues. Germline V CDR1 and CDR2: SGHTA, FQGNSA.

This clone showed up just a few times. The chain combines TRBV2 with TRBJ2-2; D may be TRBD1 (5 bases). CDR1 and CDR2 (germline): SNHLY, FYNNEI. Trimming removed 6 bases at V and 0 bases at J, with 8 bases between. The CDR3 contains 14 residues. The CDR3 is CASRQASNTGELFF. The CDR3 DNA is TGTGCCAGCAGACAGGCGTCGAACACCGGGGAGCTGTTTTTT.

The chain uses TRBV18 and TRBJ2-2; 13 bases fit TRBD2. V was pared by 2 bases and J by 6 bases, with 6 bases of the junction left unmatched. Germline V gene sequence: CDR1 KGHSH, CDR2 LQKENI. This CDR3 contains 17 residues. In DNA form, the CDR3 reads TGTGCCAGCTCACCAAGTGGGGGACTAGCGGGATCCGGGGAGCTGTTTTTT. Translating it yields CASSPSGGLAGSGELFF.

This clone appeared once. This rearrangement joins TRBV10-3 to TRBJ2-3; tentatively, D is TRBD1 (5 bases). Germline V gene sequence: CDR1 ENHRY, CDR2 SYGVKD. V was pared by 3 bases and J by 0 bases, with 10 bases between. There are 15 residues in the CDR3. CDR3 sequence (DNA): TGTGCCATCAGTGAAGGGGCTTCAAGCACAGATACGCAGTATTTT. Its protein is CAISEGASSTDTQYF.

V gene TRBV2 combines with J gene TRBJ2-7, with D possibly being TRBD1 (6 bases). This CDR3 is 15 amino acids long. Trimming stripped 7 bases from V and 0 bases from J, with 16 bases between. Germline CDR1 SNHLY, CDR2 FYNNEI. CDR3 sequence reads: CASNLQGPISYEQYF. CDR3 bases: TGTGCCAGCAACCTTCAGGGGCCGATCTCCTACGAGCAGTACTTC.

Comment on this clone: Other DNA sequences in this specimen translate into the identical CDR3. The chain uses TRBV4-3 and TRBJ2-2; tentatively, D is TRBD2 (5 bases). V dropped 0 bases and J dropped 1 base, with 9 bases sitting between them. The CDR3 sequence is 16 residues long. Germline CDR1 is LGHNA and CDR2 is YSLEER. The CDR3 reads CASSQEAGLNTGELFF. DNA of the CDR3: TGCGCCAGCAGCCAAGAGGCGGGCCTGAACACCGGGGAGCTGTTTTTT.

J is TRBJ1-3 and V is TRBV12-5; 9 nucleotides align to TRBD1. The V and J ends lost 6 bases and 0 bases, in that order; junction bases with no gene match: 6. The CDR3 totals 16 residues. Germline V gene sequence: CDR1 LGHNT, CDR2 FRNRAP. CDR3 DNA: TGTGCTAGTGGGGGGACAGGGACTCCCTCTGGAAACACCATATATTTT. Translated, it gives CASGGTGTPSGNTIYF.

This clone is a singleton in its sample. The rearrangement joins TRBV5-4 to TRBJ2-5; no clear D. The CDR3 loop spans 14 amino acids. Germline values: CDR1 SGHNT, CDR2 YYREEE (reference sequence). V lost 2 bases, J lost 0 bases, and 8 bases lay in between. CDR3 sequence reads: CASSFKNNQETQYF. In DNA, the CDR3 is TGTGCCAGCAGCTTTAAAAACAACCAAGAGACCCAGTACTTC.

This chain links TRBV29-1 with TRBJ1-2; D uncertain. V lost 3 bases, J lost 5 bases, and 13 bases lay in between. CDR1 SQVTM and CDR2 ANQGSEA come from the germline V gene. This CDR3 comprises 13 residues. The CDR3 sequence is CSVEPIRGYGYTF. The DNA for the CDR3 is TGCAGCGTTGAGCCAATCAGAGGATATGGCTACACCTTC.